This T cell receptor beta chain was sequenced for a study of chemoradiotherapy in HPV16-positive cancers. Findings and caveats of the study: During treatment, candidate HPV-specific clones and E7-related motifs expanded in tumor. The functional HPV-specific definition rests on just a couple of HPV16-positive patients.

TCRdb keeps only in-frame clones here, not all; method: immunoSEQ multiplex PCR. Of 3,000 to 4,000 clones listed, 71% are singletons. As regards this clone: Antigen: not known.

Samples were taken several times over chemoradiotherapy. CDR3 length: 14 residues. V was shortened by 3 bases and J by 3 bases, with 12 bases between the two germline ends. In germline, CDR1 is SNHLY, CDR2 FYNNEI. The biological material was taken from a patient who underwent chemoradiotherapy. The chain has TRBV2 and TRBJ2-7; D tentatively fits TRBD1 or TRBD2 (6 bases each). This receptor was taken from a human donor with HPV-associated anogenital cancer. Here the CDR3 DNA reads TGTGCCAGCAGTGAGAGAAGGGGGGTCTACGAGCAGTACTTC. It translates to CASSERRGVYEQYF.